The T cell receptor (beta chain) described here comes from a study of blood T cell repertoires in COVID-19. Study-wide context: The United States, Italy and Spain supplied acute and convalescent COVID-19 samples. PBMCs, B-cell-depleted T cells, or T cells provided the cDNA or gDNA that made up the material.

Per germline, CDR1 SGHDT and CDR2 YYEEEE. Trimming removed 4 bases at V and 8 bases at J, with 12 bases between. CDR3 length: 12 residues. How the authors handled the data: The authors estimated nucleated cell counts from reference gene primer amplification. Profiling relied on immunoSEQ multiplex PCR, and the TCRdb table lists in-frame clones only, not all of them. V, J and clone size derive from that table, while D and trimming were established from the DNA sequence. Of about 260,000 clones in the sample, 70% to 90% were seen once. Sequences were obtained from peripheral blood. The rearrangement joins TRBV5-6 to TRBJ1-2; D is undetermined. The receptor was isolated from a human donor in a cohort sampled during active COVID-19. CDR3 sequence: CASSRNLWGYTF. CDR3 bases: TGTGCCAGCAGCCGAAACTTGTGGGGCTACACCTTC.